This is a list of T cell receptor beta chains from one sample in a study of tumor-infiltrating lymphocytes in oesophageal squamous cell carcinoma. TCRdb ran MiXCR on the PCR reads and lists one entry per CDR3 protein. The data contain 15,000 to 20,000 distinct CDR3 sequences, approximately 45% of them singletons. Sequencing used normal esophageal tissue next to the tumor. The origin of the receptors is a female donor with esophageal squamous cell carcinoma. CDR3s include the opening cysteine and the closing phenylalanine or tryptophan. Fields, in order: D gene, J gene, V gene, clone size, CDR3 protein, CDR3 DNA. The D gene is left open where the match is weak. Not every row has a clone size; where given, it reads once, few, many or a size class.

D gene: NA; J gene: TRBJ2-7; V gene: TRBV7-2; clone size: few; CDR3 protein: CASSLVRYEQYF; CDR3 DNA: TGTGCCAGCAGCTTAGTTAGGTACGAGCAGTACTTC
D gene: TRBD2; J gene: TRBJ2-2; V gene: TRBV7-9; clone size: NA; CDR3 protein: CASSPLGGTSGELFF; CDR3 DNA: TGTGCTAGCAGCCCTCTGGGGGGGACCTCCGGGGAGCTGTTTTTT
D gene: NA; J gene: TRBJ2-7; V gene: TRBV4-2; clone size: many; CDR3 protein: CASSRSAGTGEGHEQYF; CDR3 DNA: TGTGCCAGCAGCCGTTCAGCCGGAACGGGAGAAGGCCACGAGCAGTACTTC
D gene: TRBD1; J gene: TRBJ1-4; V gene: TRBV7-8; clone size: medium-sized; CDR3 protein: CASSLSPGQRNEKLFF; CDR3 DNA: TGTGCCAGCAGCTTATCCCCGGGACAGCGTAATGAAAAACTGTTTTTT
D gene: NA; J gene: TRBJ2-1; V gene: TRBV7-6; clone size: NA; CDR3 protein: CASSLRYLNEQFF; CDR3 DNA: TGTGCCAGCAGCTTACGTTACCTCAATGAGCAGTTCTTC
D gene: TRBD1; J gene: TRBJ1-4; V gene: TRBV11-1; clone size: many; CDR3 protein: CASSPDRGTNEKLFF; CDR3 DNA: TGTGCCAGCAGCCCCGACAGGGGAACTAATGAAAAACTGTTTTTT
D gene: NA; J gene: TRBJ2-7; V gene: TRBV27; clone size: NA; CDR3 protein: CASSLSVEGGEQYF; CDR3 DNA: TGTGCCAGCAGTTTATCGGTGGAGGGAGGCGAGCAGTACTTC
D gene: NA; J gene: TRBJ2-6; V gene: TRBV7-8; clone size: NA; CDR3 protein: CASSWQDPGANVLTF; CDR3 DNA: TGTGCCAGCAGCTGGCAGGATCCAGGGGCCAACGTCCTGACTTTC
D gene: TRBD2; J gene: TRBJ2-3; V gene: TRBV6-2/TRBV6-3; clone size: many; CDR3 protein: CASSWGGRRTDTQYF; CDR3 DNA: TGTGCCAGCAGTTGGGGCGGGAGGCGAACAGATACGCAGTATTTT
D gene: NA; J gene: TRBJ2-5; V gene: TRBV6-6; clone size: NA; CDR3 protein: CASRQGFRETQYF; CDR3 DNA: TGTGCCAGCAGACAGGGTTTTAGAGAGACCCAGTACTTC
D gene: NA; J gene: TRBJ2-1; V gene: TRBV6-4; clone size: NA; CDR3 protein: CASKMAWEAGNEQFF; CDR3 DNA: TGTGCCAGCAAAATGGCGTGGGAGGCTGGCAATGAGCAGTTCTTC
D gene: NA; J gene: TRBJ2-3; V gene: TRBV6-5; clone size: NA; CDR3 protein: CASSYSNRGTDTQYF; CDR3 DNA: TGTGCCAGCAGTTACTCGAACAGGGGCACAGATACGCAGTATTTT
D gene: TRBD1; J gene: TRBJ1-2; V gene: TRBV7-9; clone size: NA; CDR3 protein: CASSLELGETGALIYGYTF; CDR3 DNA: TGTGCCAGCAGCTTAGAGCTCGGGGAGACAGGGGCTCTAATCTATGGCTACACCTTC
D gene: NA; J gene: TRBJ2-1; V gene: TRBV28; clone size: NA; CDR3 protein: CASSLSIGTYYNEQFF; CDR3 DNA: TGTGCCAGCAGTTTATCCATCGGGACTTATTACAATGAGCAGTTCTTC
D gene: TRBD2; J gene: TRBJ2-5; V gene: TRBV7-3; clone size: few; CDR3 protein: CASSLIPSGGRDQETQYF; CDR3 DNA: TGTGCCAGCAGCTTAATCCCTAGCGGGGGCCGTGACCAAGAGACCCAGTACTTC
D gene: NA; J gene: TRBJ1-1; V gene: TRBV12-3/TRBV12-4; clone size: NA; CDR3 protein: CASSSGGTEAFF; CDR3 DNA: TGTGCCAGCAGTTCGGGTGGAACTGAAGCTTTCTTT
D gene: NA; J gene: TRBJ2-5; V gene: TRBV6-4; clone size: few; CDR3 protein: CASSEGGTQYF; CDR3 DNA: TGTGCCAGCAGTGAGGGGGGGACCCAGTACTTC
D gene: TRBD2; J gene: TRBJ2-1; V gene: TRBV7-2; clone size: NA; CDR3 protein: CASRRAGGGSSYNEQFF; CDR3 DNA: TGTGCCAGCAGGAGGGCGGGAGGTGGAAGCTCCTACAATGAGCAGTTCTTC
D gene: NA; J gene: TRBJ2-7; V gene: TRBV6-1; clone size: medium-sized; CDR3 protein: CASSEVLVGHYEQYF; CDR3 DNA: TGTGCCAGCAGTGAAGTTTTAGTAGGGCACTACGAGCAGTACTTC
D gene: NA; J gene: TRBJ1-2; V gene: TRBV20-1; clone size: NA; CDR3 protein: CSASLAGGNGYTF; CDR3 DNA: TGCAGTGCTAGCCTCGCGGGGGGTAACGGCTACACCTTC
D gene: NA; J gene: TRBJ1-5; V gene: TRBV28; clone size: many; CDR3 protein: CASRRQSNQPQHF; CDR3 DNA: TGTGCCAGCAGACGACAGAGCAATCAGCCCCAGCATTTT
D gene: TRBD1; J gene: TRBJ2-7; V gene: TRBV6-5; clone size: NA; CDR3 protein: CASKKGTGGLPEQYF; CDR3 DNA: TGTGCCAGCAAAAAGGGGACAGGGGGCTTACCCGAGCAGTACTTC
D gene: NA; J gene: TRBJ2-1; V gene: TRBV18; clone size: many; CDR3 protein: CASSPPSNREQFF; CDR3 DNA: TGTGCCAGCTCACCACCATCTAACAGGGAGCAGTTCTTC
D gene: NA; J gene: TRBJ1-1; V gene: TRBV7-2; clone size: NA; CDR3 protein: CASSLGAGTVKTFF; CDR3 DNA: TGTGCCAGCAGCTTAGGGGCTGGGACCGTGAAAACTTTCTTT
D gene: NA; J gene: TRBJ1-5; V gene: TRBV7-8; clone size: NA; CDR3 protein: CASSLWGGNQPQHF; CDR3 DNA: TGTGCCAGCAGCTTATGGGGAGGAAATCAGCCCCAGCATTTT
D gene: TRBD1; J gene: TRBJ1-2; V gene: TRBV27; clone size: many; CDR3 protein: CASSDRAFNYGYTF; CDR3 DNA: TGTGCCAGTTCCGACAGGGCATTTAACTATGGCTACACCTTC
D gene: NA; J gene: TRBJ2-2; V gene: TRBV7-3; clone size: NA; CDR3 protein: CASSTYTGELFF; CDR3 DNA: TGTGCCAGCAGCACATACACCGGGGAGCTGTTTTTT
D gene: NA; J gene: TRBJ2-7; V gene: TRBV12-3/TRBV12-4; clone size: NA; CDR3 protein: CASSDETSYEQYF; CDR3 DNA: TGTGCCAGCAGTGATGAGACTTCCTACGAGCAGTACTTC
D gene: NA; J gene: TRBJ2-4; V gene: TRBV27; clone size: NA; CDR3 protein: CASNNLDRSGQYF; CDR3 DNA: TGTGCCAGCAATAATTTGGATCGGTCGGGGCAGTACTTC
D gene: NA; J gene: TRBJ2-5; V gene: TRBV7-2; clone size: once; CDR3 protein: CASSLVLPGSGETQYF; CDR3 DNA: TGTGCCAGCAGCTTAGTACTACCGGGGAGCGGTGAGACCCAGTACTTC
D gene: TRBD1; J gene: TRBJ1-1; V gene: TRBV10-2; clone size: many; CDR3 protein: CASIGGQVEAFF; CDR3 DNA: TGCGCCAGCATCGGGGGACAGGTCGAAGCTTTCTTT
D gene: TRBD2; J gene: TRBJ2-1; V gene: TRBV7-6; clone size: NA; CDR3 protein: CASSPRTSGDYNEQFF; CDR3 DNA: TGTGCCAGCAGCCCCCGGACTAGCGGGGACTACAATGAGCAGTTCTTC
D gene: TRBD2; J gene: TRBJ2-7; V gene: TRBV28; clone size: large; CDR3 protein: CASMLGLAPSYEQYF; CDR3 DNA: TGTGCCAGCATGCTCGGACTAGCGCCCTCCTACGAGCAGTACTTC
D gene: TRBD1; J gene: TRBJ1-2; V gene: TRBV6-2/TRBV6-3; clone size: NA; CDR3 protein: CASSSSTGGTYHPNYGYTF; CDR3 DNA: TGTGCCAGCAGTTCCTCGACAGGGGGCACGTACCACCCTAACTATGGCTACACCTTC
D gene: NA; J gene: TRBJ2-1; V gene: TRBV7-6; clone size: few; CDR3 protein: CASSLEYEQFF; CDR3 DNA: TGTGCCAGCAGCTTAGAATATGAGCAGTTCTTC
D gene: TRBD2; J gene: TRBJ2-1; V gene: TRBV7-6; clone size: NA; CDR3 protein: CASSLEAGTRVDEQFF; CDR3 DNA: TGTGCCAGCAGCTTAGAGGCGGGGACTAGAGTGGATGAGCAGTTCTTC
D gene: NA; J gene: TRBJ2-2; V gene: TRBV6-8; clone size: NA; CDR3 protein: CASSYGENTGELFF; CDR3 DNA: TGTGCCAGCAGTTACGGGGAGAACACCGGGGAGCTGTTTTTT
D gene: NA; J gene: TRBJ2-1; V gene: TRBV5-4; clone size: many; CDR3 protein: CASSLFGGRGGPHEQFF; CDR3 DNA: TGTGCCAGCAGCTTGTTTGGGGGGCGGGGAGGGCCACATGAGCAGTTCTTC
D gene: NA; J gene: TRBJ1-5; V gene: TRBV27; clone size: medium-sized; CDR3 protein: CASSVSGNQPQHF; CDR3 DNA: TGTGCCAGCAGCGTGTCAGGGAATCAGCCCCAGCATTTT
D gene: NA; J gene: TRBJ2-3; V gene: TRBV27; clone size: NA; CDR3 protein: CASSLGSRTDTQYF; CDR3 DNA: TGTGCCAGCAGTTTAGGTAGCCGCACAGATACGCAGTATTTT
D gene: TRBD2; J gene: TRBJ2-1; V gene: TRBV27; clone size: many; CDR3 protein: CATRGVGGNEQFF; CDR3 DNA: TGTGCCACTCGGGGGGTAGGTGGCAATGAGCAGTTCTTC
D gene: NA; J gene: TRBJ2-7; V gene: TRBV7-8; clone size: once; CDR3 protein: CASSFIGYEQYF; CDR3 DNA: TGTGCCAGCAGCTTCATAGGGTACGAGCAGTACTTC
D gene: NA; J gene: TRBJ2-7; V gene: TRBV7-3; clone size: NA; CDR3 protein: CASSSDPSAVQYF; CDR3 DNA: TGTGCCAGCAGCTCCGACCCTAGCGCCGTGCAGTACTTC
D gene: NA; J gene: TRBJ2-5; V gene: TRBV19; clone size: many; CDR3 protein: CASSAGETQYF; CDR3 DNA: TGTGCCAGTAGTGCGGGAGAGACCCAGTACTTC
D gene: NA; J gene: TRBJ2-7; V gene: TRBV6-1; clone size: many; CDR3 protein: CASNRLAYEQYF; CDR3 DNA: TGTGCCAGCAACCGACTAGCCTACGAGCAGTACTTC
D gene: NA; J gene: TRBJ2-1; V gene: TRBV7-3; clone size: NA; CDR3 protein: CASSQGSHNEQFF; CDR3 DNA: TGTGCCAGCAGCCAAGGGAGCCACAATGAGCAGTTCTTC
D gene: NA; J gene: TRBJ2-5; V gene: TRBV11-3; clone size: few; CDR3 protein: CASSLVVGSSSRETQYF; CDR3 DNA: TGTGCCAGCAGCTTAGTTGTGGGATCGAGCTCAAGGGAGACCCAGTACTTC
D gene: TRBD2; J gene: TRBJ2-3; V gene: TRBV7-2; clone size: few; CDR3 protein: CASSRLAQKGDTQYF; CDR3 DNA: TGTGCCAGCAGCCGACTAGCTCAGAAAGGTGATACGCAGTATTTT
D gene: NA; J gene: TRBJ2-7; V gene: TRBV12-3/TRBV12-4; clone size: many; CDR3 protein: CASSLAVGIYEQYF; CDR3 DNA: TGTGCCAGCAGTTTAGCGGTCGGCATCTACGAGCAGTACTTC
D gene: NA; J gene: TRBJ1-2; V gene: TRBV24-1; clone size: NA; CDR3 protein: CATSDPTEGEYYGYTF; CDR3 DNA: TGTGCCACCAGTGACCCGACGGAGGGGGAGTACTATGGCTACACCTTC
D gene: TRBD1; J gene: TRBJ2-1; V gene: TRBV12-3/TRBV12-4; clone size: NA; CDR3 protein: CASSPGQDYNEQFF; CDR3 DNA: TGTGCCAGCAGTCCGGGACAGGACTACAATGAGCAGTTCTTC